The clone carrying this T cell receptor beta chain was found once. The V and J ends lost 1 base and 7 bases respectively, with 20 bases between them. Germline V gene data show CDR1 as MNHNS and CDR2 as SASEGT. This CDR3 is 17 amino acids long. These data are taken from a study of cytomegalovirus exposure and HLA in healthy donors. 13 Jbeta primers and 60 Vbeta primers were used for the PCR. This table comes from immunoSEQ multiplex PCR, and its TCRdb copy is limited to in-frame clones, with some not included. Of about 190,000 clones in the sample, around 79% were seen once. Unrecorded immune exposure was likely among donors, who were nominally healthy when sampled.

The J gene is TRBJ1-5, the V gene TRBV6-1, with D possibly matching TRBD1 (6 bases). Sequencing was done on a sample of PBMCs. The source of this sequence is a woman aged 18-30 years in good health and CMV-seronegative. The CDR3 spells CASSEGQQGLPYQPQHF. The CDR3 DNA is TGTGCCAGCAGTGAAGGGCAACAGGGATTGCCTTACCAGCCCCAGCATTTT.